This T cell receptor beta chain originates from a study of cytomegalovirus exposure and HLA in healthy donors. Donors were nominally healthy when sampled, though unrecorded immune exposures were likely. The CDR3 is made up of 14 amino acids. V lost 5 bases and J lost 6, with 17 bases in between. Germline CDR1 SEHNR, CDR2 FQNEAQ (reference sequence). This clone was seen more than once but under ten times. The antigen remains unidentified. Overall study results and limits: There were reportedly fewer N-insertions in an Asian-associated ancestry cluster than the roughly 670-donor mean, in a later analysis.

The PCR ran on 60 Vbeta and 13 Jbeta primers. TCRdb's table, derived via immunoSEQ multiplex PCR, lists solely in-frame clones and lacks some. The sample records around 200,000 clones, 83% being singletons. This chain joins TRBV7-9 and TRBJ2-7; maybe TRBD2 (5 bases). The specimen sequenced was PBMCs. The clonotype originates from a girl aged 5-17 years in good health and CMV-seronegative. In nucleotides, the CDR3 is TGTGCCAGCAGCCCACAATCACGGGGTCGCGAGCAGTACTTC. Translated: CASSPQSRGREQYF.